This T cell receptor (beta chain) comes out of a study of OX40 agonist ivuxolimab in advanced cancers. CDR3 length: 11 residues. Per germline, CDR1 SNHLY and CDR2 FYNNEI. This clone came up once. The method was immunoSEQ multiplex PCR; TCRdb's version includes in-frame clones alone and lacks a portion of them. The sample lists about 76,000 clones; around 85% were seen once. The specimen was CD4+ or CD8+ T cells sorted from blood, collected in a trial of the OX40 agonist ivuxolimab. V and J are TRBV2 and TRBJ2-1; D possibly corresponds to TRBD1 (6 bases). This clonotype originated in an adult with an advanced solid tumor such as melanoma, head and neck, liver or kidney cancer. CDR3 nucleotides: TGTGCGGGGGCAATATACAATGAGCAGTTCTTC. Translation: CAGAIYNEQFF.